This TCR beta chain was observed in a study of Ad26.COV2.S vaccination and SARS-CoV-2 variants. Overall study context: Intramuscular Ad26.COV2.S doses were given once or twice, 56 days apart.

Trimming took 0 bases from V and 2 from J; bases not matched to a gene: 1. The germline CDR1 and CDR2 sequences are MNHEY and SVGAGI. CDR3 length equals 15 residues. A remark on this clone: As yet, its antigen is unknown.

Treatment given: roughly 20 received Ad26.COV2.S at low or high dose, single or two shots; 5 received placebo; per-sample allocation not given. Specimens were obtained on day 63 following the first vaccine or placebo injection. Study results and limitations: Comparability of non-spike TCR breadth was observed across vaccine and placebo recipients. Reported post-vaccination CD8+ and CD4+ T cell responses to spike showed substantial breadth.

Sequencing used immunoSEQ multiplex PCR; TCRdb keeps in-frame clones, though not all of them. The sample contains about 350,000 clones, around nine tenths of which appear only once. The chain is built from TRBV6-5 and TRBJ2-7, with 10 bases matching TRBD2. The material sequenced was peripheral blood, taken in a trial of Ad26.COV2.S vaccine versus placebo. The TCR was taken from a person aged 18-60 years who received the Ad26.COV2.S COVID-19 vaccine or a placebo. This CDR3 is CASSYSSGGAYEQYF. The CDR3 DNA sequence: TGTGCCAGCAGTTACTCCAGCGGGGGGGCCTACGAGCAGTACTTC.